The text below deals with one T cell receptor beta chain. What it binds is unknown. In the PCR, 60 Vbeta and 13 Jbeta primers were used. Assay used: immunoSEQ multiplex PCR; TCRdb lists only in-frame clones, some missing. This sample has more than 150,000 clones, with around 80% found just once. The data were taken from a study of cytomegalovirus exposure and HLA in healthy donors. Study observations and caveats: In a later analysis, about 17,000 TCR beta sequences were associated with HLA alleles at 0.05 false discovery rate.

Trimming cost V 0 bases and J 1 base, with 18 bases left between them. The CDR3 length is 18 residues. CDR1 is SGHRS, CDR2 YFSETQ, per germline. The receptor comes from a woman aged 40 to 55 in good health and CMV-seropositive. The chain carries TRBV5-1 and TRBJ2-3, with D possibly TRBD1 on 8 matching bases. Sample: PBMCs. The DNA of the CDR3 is TGCGCCAGCAGCTTGGGAGGAACAGGGGGGGGCGGCACAGATACGCAGTATTTT. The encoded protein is CASSLGGTGGGGTDTQYF.